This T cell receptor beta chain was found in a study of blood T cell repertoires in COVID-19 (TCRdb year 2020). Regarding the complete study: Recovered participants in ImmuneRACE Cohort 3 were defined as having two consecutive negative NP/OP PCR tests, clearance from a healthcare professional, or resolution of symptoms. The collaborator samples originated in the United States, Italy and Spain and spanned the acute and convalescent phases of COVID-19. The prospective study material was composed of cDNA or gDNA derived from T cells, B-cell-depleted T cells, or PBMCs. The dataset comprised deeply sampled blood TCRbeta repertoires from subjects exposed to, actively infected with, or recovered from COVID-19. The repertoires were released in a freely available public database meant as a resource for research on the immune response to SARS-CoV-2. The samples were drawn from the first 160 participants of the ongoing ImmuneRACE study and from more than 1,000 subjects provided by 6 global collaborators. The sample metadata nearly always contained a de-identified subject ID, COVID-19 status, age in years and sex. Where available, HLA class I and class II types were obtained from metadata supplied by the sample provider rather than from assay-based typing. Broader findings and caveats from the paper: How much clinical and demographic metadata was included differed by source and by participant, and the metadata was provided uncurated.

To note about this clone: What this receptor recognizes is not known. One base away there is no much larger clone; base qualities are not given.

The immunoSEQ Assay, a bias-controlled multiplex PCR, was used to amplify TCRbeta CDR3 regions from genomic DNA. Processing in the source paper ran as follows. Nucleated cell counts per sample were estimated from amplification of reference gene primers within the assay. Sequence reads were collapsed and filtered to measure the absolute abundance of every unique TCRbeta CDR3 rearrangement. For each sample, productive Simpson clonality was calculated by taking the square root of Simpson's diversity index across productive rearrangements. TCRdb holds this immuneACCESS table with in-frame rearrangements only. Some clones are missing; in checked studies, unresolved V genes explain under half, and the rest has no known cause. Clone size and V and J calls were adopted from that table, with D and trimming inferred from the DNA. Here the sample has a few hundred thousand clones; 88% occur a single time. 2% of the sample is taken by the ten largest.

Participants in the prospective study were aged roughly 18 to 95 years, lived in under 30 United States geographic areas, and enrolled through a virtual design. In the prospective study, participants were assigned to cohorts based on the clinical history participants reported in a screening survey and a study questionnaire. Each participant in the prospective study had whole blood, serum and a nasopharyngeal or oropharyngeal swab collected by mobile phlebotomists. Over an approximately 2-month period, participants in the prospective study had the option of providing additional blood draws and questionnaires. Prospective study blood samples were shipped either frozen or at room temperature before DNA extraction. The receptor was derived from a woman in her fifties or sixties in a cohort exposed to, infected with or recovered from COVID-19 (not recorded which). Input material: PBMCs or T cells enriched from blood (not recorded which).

At the DNA level, the sequence is TGTGCCAGCAGTGGGTTCGGGACTAGCTCCACAGATACGCAGTATTTT. The encoded protein is CASSGFGTSSTDTQYF. The chain links TRBV27 with TRBJ2-3; 9 of the junction bases match TRBD2. The cysteine opens and the phenylalanine closes a CDR3 of 16 amino acids. Only the CDR3 DNA is retained, 48 bases long and in frame from the first base. CDR1 and CDR2, per the germline V gene (reference sequence), are MNHEY and SMNVEV. V is trimmed back by 5 bases and J by 2 bases, and the junction contains 8 bases that no gene match accounts for.